This TCR beta chain was recorded in a study of T cells in Graves' hyperthyroidism and ophthalmopathy. Study conclusions and caveats: Blood also held most thyroid clonotypes expanded beyond 0.001. Using 13 V-J features, a model discriminated ophthalmopathy from stable hyperthyroidism.

The table lists this clonotype with many counts. Antigen unknown. A single base separates this from a much larger clone, so it may be a read error. Orbital computed tomography and thyroid ultrasound, together with serum TRAb and thyroxine and clinical symptoms, were used for diagnoses. Out of 10 ml of fresh peripheral blood came the PBMCs. The V gene's germline CDR1 is MNHEY and CDR2 SVGAGI. Trimming pared 2 bases from V and 0 bases from J, leaving 7 bases between. The CDR3 runs to 14 residues. The CDR3 regions of TCR beta were amplified from RNA transcripts. HTBI primers drove first-round RT-PCR of the TCR CDR3. MiXCR, applied by TCRdb to the multiplex PCR reads, yields one record per CDR3 protein. The sample records some 600,000 distinct CDR3 sequences, approximately 13% being singletons.

The sequence was collected from a woman younger than 45 with Graves' hyperthyroidism that later progressed to Graves' ophthalmopathy. The material sequenced was blood. The V call is TRBV6-5, the J call TRBJ1-1; possible D gene TRBD1, 5 bases. CDR3 loop: CASSYGGVNTEAFF. The CDR3, as DNA: TGTGCCAGCAGTTACGGGGGGGTGAACACTGAAGCTTTCTTT.